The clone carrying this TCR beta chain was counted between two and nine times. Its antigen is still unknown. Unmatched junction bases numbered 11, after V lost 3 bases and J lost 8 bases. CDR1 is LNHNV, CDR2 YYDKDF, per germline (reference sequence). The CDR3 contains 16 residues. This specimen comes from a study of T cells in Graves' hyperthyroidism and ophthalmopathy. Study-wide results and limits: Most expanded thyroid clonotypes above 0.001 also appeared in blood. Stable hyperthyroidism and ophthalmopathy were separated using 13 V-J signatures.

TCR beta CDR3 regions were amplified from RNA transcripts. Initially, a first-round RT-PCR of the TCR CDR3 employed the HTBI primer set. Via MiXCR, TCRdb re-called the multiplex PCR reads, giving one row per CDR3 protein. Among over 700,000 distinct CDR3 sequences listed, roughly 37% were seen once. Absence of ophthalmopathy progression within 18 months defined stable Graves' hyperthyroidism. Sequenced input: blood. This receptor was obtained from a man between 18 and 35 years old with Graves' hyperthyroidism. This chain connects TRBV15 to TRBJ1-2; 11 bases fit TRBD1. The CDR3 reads CATSSETPGTGGGYTF. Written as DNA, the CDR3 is TGTGCCACCAGCAGTGAAACTCCTGGGACAGGGGGAGGCTACACCTTC. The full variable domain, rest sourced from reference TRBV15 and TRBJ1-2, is DAMVIQNPRYQVTQFGKPVTLSCSQTLNHNVMYWYQQKSSQAPKLLFHYYDKDFNNEADTPDNFQSRRPNTSFCFLDIRSPGLGDTAMYLCATSSETPGTGGGYTFGSGTRLTVV.